Detailed here is one T cell receptor beta chain. This clonotype has at least ten counts. Its antigen has not been determined. No much larger clone is present one base from it, and per-base qualities are unavailable. The source of the sample is a study of human T cells and chemical hapten exposure (dated by TCRdb to the early 2020s). In terms of the full investigation: For sensitization, 2% DPC in acetone was applied to a roughly 2 cm by roughly 2 cm area of upper inner arm skin. Weekly therapeutic DPC doses were additionally applied to the scalp of patients throughout the roughly 25-week study period. The study tracked peripheral blood TCR repertoire changes in vivo during primary and secondary sensitization to the hapten diphenylcyclopropenone (DPC) in alopecia patients. Patch testing was performed on the upper back with Finn chambers containing 0.01% DPC, and the patch tests were scored after 6 days according to International Contact Dermatitis Research Group standards. The libraries were sequenced as a pool, and the TCR yield per sample differed mostly because of small variations in library volumes within the pool. The patient cohort, mostly female, included alopecia areata with under or over 50% scalp involvement, alopecia totalis and alopecia universalis. Patient blood was sampled pre-sensitization (week 0) and at 2, 6 and about 24 weeks after DPC sensitization. Blood for TCR sequencing was provided by twenty-nine alopecia patients at one to four time points (pre-sensitization, 2, 6 and 24 weeks). On the study overall, not on this receptor specifically: Significantly more large CDR3 similarity clusters were formed by expanded TCRs than by pre-sensitization or healthy control sets, consistent with antigen-driven responses. Patch test score correlated positively with the number of PT1 expanded TCRs, reaching significance at thresholds 8, 16 and 32 but not at 4. No change with DPC sensitization was found in the number of TCRs above 1 in 1000 frequency, and no evidence of global repertoire structure alterations was found. After repeated subsampling, the strength of the expansion versus patch-test correlation and the threshold at which it became significant changed. All patients had alopecia, a presumed autoimmune disease, so their immune response might differ from that of healthy individuals.

Receptor amplification or capture employed RACE. The instrument was a NextSeq 500. During library preparation, unique molecular identifiers were attached to individual cDNA molecules so that TCRs could be counted in a quantitative, reproducible way. Each blood RNA sample was used to sequence both TCR alpha and TCR beta chains. Per the original workflow: A median of about 87,000 TCRs per sample was observed, with a range of about 23,224 to 700,000. The Decombinator software suite was used to annotate V, J and CDR3 in the TCR reads. For PS versus PT1 abundance plots, all samples were subsampled to the same number of TCRs (28,000). Expanded TCRs were defined as absent before sensitization and observed at least eight times at the 2-week time point. Through fastp at Q25 and MiXCR, TCRdb rebuilt clones from the public reads, retaining in-frame beta chains. Each entry is one CDR3 protein sequence, shown with its most common DNA and genes. TCRdb, not the authors, supplied the V and J calls. The sample has about 380,000 distinct CDR3 sequences on record, more than 4.5% of them singletons. The top ten clonotypes cover around 2% of the sample.

Explained via the paper, the time point label denotes: patch test 1, 2 weeks after DPC sensitization. The intended sense of this specimen's treatment or condition label: therapeutic diphenylcyclopropenone sensitization with weekly scalp DPC. At each patch-test visit, blood was drawn before the patch test was applied. Patients were eligible if aged 18 to 70, diagnosed with alopecia and judged suitable for DPC therapy, and pregnant patients were excluded. Total RNA was extracted from unfractionated whole blood that had been collected in Tempus Blood RNA tubes. According to the germline V gene, CDR1 reads KGHSH and CDR2 reads LQKENI. Spanning cysteine to phenylalanine, the CDR3 consists of 19 amino acids. The entry retains the CDR3 DNA only, 57 bases that are in frame from base 1. Here V drops 2 bases and J drops 0 bases, and the junction holds 11 bases not matched to any gene.

This TCR came from a woman in her 50s with alopecia areata. Some clones in this sample may be carry-over from other donors' samples. The sequence links TRBV18 to TRBJ2-1, with TRBD2 matching 9 junction bases. The sample consisted of whole blood, taken in connection with sensitization to the hapten diphenylcyclopropenone (DPC). In nucleotides, the sequence is TGTGCCAGCTCACCAAGTCCCCGGACTAGCGCGAGCTCCTACAATGAGCAGTTCTTC. Translated, it reads CASSPSPRTSASSYNEQFF. When the CDR3 is completed using the reference TRBV18 and TRBJ2-1 genes on either side, the full variable domain is NAGVMQNPRHLVRRRGQEARLRCSPMKGHSHVYWYRQLPEEGLKFMVYLQKENIIDESGMPKERFSAEFPKEGPSILRIQQVVRGDSAAYFCASSPSPRTSASSYNEQFFGPGTRLTVL.